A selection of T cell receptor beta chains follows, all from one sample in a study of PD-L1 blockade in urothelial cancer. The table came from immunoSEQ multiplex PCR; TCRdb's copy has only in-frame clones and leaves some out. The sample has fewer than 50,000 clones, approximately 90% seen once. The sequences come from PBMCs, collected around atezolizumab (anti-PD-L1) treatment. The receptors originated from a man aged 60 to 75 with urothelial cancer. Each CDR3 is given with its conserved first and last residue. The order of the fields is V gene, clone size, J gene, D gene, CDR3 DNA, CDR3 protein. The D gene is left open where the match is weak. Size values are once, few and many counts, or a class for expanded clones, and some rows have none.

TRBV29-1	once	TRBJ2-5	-	TGCAGCGTTAGCGTCGAGACCCAGTACTTC	CSVSVETQYF
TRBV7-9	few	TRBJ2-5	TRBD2	TGTGCCAGCAGCTTTTCCCCGGGACTAGCAGAACCGTACCAAGAGACCCAGTACTTC	CASSFSPGLAEPYQETQYF
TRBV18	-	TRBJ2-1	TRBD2	TGTGCCAGCTCACCCCCCACGGGGGGGTACAATGAGCAGTTCTTC	CASSPPTGGYNEQFF
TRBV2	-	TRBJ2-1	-	TGTGCCAGCAGTGAAAGGGACAACTCCTACAATGAGCAGTTCTTC	CASSERDNSYNEQFF
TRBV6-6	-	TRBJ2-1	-	TGTGCCAGCAGTTACTGGTTGACAGTTTCCATCAATGAGCAGTTCTTC	CASSYWLTVSINEQFF
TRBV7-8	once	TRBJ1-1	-	TGTGCCAGCAGCTCTTCCCCGGGACTAGAAGCTTTCTTT	CASSSSPGLEAFF
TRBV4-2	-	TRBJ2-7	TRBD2	TGTGCCAGCAGCCCCGGGACTAGCGGGGATTACGAGCAGTACTTC	CASSPGTSGDYEQYF
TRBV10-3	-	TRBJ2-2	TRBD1	TGTGCCACAAAGGGACAGGGGGTCGTCACCGGGGAGCTGTTTTTT	CATKGQGVVTGELFF
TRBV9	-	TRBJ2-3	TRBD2	TGTGCCAGCAGCGGACTAGCGGGGGGTACAGATACGCAGTATTTT	CASSGLAGGTDTQYF
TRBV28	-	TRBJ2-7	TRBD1	TGTGCCAGCAGTGGGACAGGGGGCCTCACCTCCTACGAGCAGTACTTC	CASSGTGGLTSYEQYF
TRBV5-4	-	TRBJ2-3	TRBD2	TGTGCCAGCAGCAGAGATAGCGGGGGAGTTAGCACAGATACGCAGTATTTT	CASSRDSGGVSTDTQYF
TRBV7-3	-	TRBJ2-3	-	TGTGCCAGCAGCCTCGCGGGACGCACAGATACGCAGTATTTT	CASSLAGRTDTQYF
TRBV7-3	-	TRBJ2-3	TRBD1	TGTGCCAGCAGCTGGACAGGGTCCGATACGCAGTATTTT	CASSWTGSDTQYF
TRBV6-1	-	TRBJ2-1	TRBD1	TGTGCCAGCGGCAGGGGGCTAGGTGAGCAGTTCTTC	CASGRGLGEQFF
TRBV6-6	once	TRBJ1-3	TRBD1	TGTGCCAGCAACCGACAGGGGAACACCATATATTTT	CASNRQGNTIYF
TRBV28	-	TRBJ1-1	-	TGTGCCAGCAGTTTTACAACAGAGAACACTGAAGCTTTCTTT	CASSFTTENTEAFF
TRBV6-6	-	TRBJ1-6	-	TGTGCCAGCAGTTACCCGGAGGGGGGGTCGCCACCCCTCCACTTT	CASSYPEGGSPPLHF
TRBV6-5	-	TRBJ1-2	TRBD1	TGTGCCAGCAGCCCGACAGGGCTGTTCTATGGCTACACCTTC	CASSPTGLFYGYTF
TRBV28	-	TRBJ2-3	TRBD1	TGTGCCAGCAGTACACCTCTGACAGGGGCCACAGATACGCAGTATTTT	CASSTPLTGATDTQYF
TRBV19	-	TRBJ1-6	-	TGTGCCAGTGCGGGCGGTAACCGTAATAATTCACCCCTCCACTTT	CASAGGNRNNSPLHF
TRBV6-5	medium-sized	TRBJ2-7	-	TGTGCCAGCAGACTCCGGGACTCGTACGAGCAGTACTTC	CASRLRDSYEQYF
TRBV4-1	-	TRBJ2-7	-	TGCGCCAGCAGCCAAGAGGAGGTACAGTCCTACGAGCAGTACTTC	CASSQEEVQSYEQYF
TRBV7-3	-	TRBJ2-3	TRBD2	TGTGCCAGCAGCTTGGGGACTAGCGGTGATACGCAGTATTTT	CASSLGTSGDTQYF
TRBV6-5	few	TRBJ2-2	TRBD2	TGTGCCACGTCGGGGGGGGCCTACACCGGGGAGCTGTTTTTT	CATSGGAYTGELFF
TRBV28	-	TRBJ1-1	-	TGTGCCAGCAGTCCGCCGGGAGACTGGGCGGAAGCTTTCTTT	CASSPPGDWAEAFF
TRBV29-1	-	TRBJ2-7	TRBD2	TGCAGCGTTGAAGATCTTTTGTCGCCGGGAGGCGAGCAGTACTTC	CSVEDLLSPGGEQYF
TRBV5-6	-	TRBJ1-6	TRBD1	TGTGCCAGCAGCCAGGGACAGGGAAATTCACCCCTCCACTTT	CASSQGQGNSPLHF
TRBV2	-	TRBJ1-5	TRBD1	TGTGCCAGCAGAAAACAGGGGGCTAAGCAGCCCCAGCATTTT	CASRKQGAKQPQHF
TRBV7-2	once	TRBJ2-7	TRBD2	TGTGCCAGCAGCCCCCGACTAGCGGGGGGTTACGAGCAGTACTTC	CASSPRLAGGYEQYF